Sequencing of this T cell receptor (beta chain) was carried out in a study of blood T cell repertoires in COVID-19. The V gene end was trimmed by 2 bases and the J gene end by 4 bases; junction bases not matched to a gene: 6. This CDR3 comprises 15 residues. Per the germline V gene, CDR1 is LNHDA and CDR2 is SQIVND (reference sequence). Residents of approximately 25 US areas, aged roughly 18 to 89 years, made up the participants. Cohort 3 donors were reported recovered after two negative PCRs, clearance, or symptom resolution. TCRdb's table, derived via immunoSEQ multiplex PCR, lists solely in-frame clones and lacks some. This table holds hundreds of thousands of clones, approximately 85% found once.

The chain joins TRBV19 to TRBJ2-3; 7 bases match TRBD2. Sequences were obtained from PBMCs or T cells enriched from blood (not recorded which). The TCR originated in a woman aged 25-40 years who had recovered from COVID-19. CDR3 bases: TGTGCCAGTAGTATATCAGCGGGGCTATCAGATACGCAGTATTTT. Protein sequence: CASSISAGLSDTQYF.